The rows below give T cell receptor beta chains drawn from one sample of a study of Tregs in tolerant kidney transplant recipients. The repertoire was sequenced with immunoSEQ multiplex PCR; TCRdb's copy has only in-frame clones and lacks some. This table has approximately 67,000 clones, just under 95% appearing once. Sequenced material: CD8+ T cells from blood, taken before the transplant. These receptors were taken from a human donor who received a combined kidney and bone marrow transplant. CDR3s include the opening cysteine and the closing phenylalanine or tryptophan. D genes are given only for firm matches. Clone size, where shown, is once, few, many, or a class for clones that have expanded.

J | length | D | V | size | CDR3 | DNA
TRBJ2-1 | 18 | TRBD2 | TRBV4-3 | NA | CASSQESVAGSSYNEQFF | TGCGCCAGCAGCCAAGAGTCCGTAGCGGGTAGCTCCTACAATGAGCAGTTCTTC
TRBJ2-1 | 16 | NA | TRBV7-6 | NA | CASSLGGGAAYNEQFF | TGTGCCAGCAGCTTAGGGGGCGGGGCGGCCTACAATGAGCAGTTCTTC
TRBJ2-7 | 15 | NA | TRBV7-9 | NA | CASSLIHDYTYEQYF | TGTGCCAGCAGCTTAATTCACGATTACACCTACGAGCAGTACTTC
TRBJ2-7 | 13 | NA | TRBV11-2 | NA | CASSLVYNYEQYF | TGTGCCAGCAGCTTAGTATATAACTACGAGCAGTACTTC
TRBJ2-7 | 14 | NA | TRBV10-1 | NA | CASTYWRVVYEQYF | TGCGCCAGCACCTACTGGCGGGTAGTCTACGAGCAGTACTTC
TRBJ1-6 | 14 | NA | TRBV4-1 | NA | CASSQIGDYSPLHF | TGCGCCAGCAGCCAAATAGGAGATTATTCACCCCTCCACTTT
TRBJ1-6 | 14 | NA | TRBV19 | NA | CASSIGEINSPLHF | TGTGCCAGTAGTATCGGAGAGATTAATTCCCCCCTCCACTTT
TRBJ2-7 | 16 | TRBD1 | TRBV5-6 | NA | CASSYGTDWGSYEQYF | TGTGCCAGCAGCTACGGGACAGACTGGGGATCCTACGAGCAGTACTTC
TRBJ2-3 | 12 | NA | TRBV19 | NA | CAVGGRSDTQYF | TGTGCCGTCGGGGGTAGGTCAGATACGCAGTATTTT
TRBJ2-2 | 17 | TRBD2 | TRBV19 | NA | CASSRLADFTNTGELFF | TGTGCCAGTAGTAGACTAGCGGACTTTACGAACACCGGGGAGCTGTTTTTT
TRBJ1-1 | 17 | NA | TRBV19 | NA | CASSAKGRGKRNTEAFF | TGTGCCAGTAGTGCGAAGGGGCGGGGGAAGAGGAACACTGAAGCTTTCTTT
TRBJ1-1 | 13 | TRBD1 | TRBV4-3 | NA | CASSQHRGSEAFF | TGCGCCAGCAGCCAGCACAGGGGTTCTGAAGCTTTCTTT
TRBJ2-7 | 12 | NA | TRBV7-2 | NA | CASSLGLVEQYF | TGTGCCAGCAGCTTAGGATTAGTCGAGCAGTACTTC
TRBJ2-2 | 18 | TRBD2 | TRBV7-2 | once | CASSQALLAGGGTGELFF | TGTGCCAGCAGCCAAGCTCTGCTAGCGGGAGGCGGCACCGGGGAGCTGTTTTTT
TRBJ1-3 | 17 | TRBD1 | TRBV7-6 | once | CASSLVGQGTLGNTIYF | TGTGCCAGCAGCTTAGTGGGACAGGGGACATTAGGAAACACCATATATTTT
TRBJ1-1 | 16 | TRBD1 | TRBV5-6 | NA | CASSPTGTGVNTEAFF | TGTGCCAGCAGCCCAACCGGGACAGGGGTGAACACTGAAGCTTTCTTT
TRBJ1-1 | 14 | NA | TRBV2 | NA | CASSPSNRNTEAFF | TGTGCCAGCAGTCCCAGTAACAGGAACACTGAAGCTTTCTTT
TRBJ2-7 | 15 | NA | TRBV19 | NA | CASSAQLTTAGEQYF | TGTGCCAGTTCTGCTCAGTTGACAACCGCAGGCGAGCAGTACTTC
TRBJ2-2 | 13 | NA | TRBV16 | NA | CASSQIYAGELFF | TGTGCCAGCAGCCAAATCTACGCCGGGGAGCTGTTTTTT
TRBJ2-3 | 14 | TRBD2 | TRBV29-1 | NA | CSVEGTSELDTQYF | TGCAGCGTTGAAGGGACTAGCGAGTTGGATACGCAGTATTTT
TRBJ2-7 | 13 | TRBD1 | TRBV7-8 | once | CASSWGQDHEQYF | TGTGCCAGCAGCTGGGGACAGGACCACGAGCAGTACTTC
TRBJ2-3 | 18 | TRBD2 | TRBV7-3 | NA | CASSLRGLAGGSTDTQYF | TGTGCCAGCAGCTTAAGGGGGCTAGCGGGGGGTAGCACAGATACGCAGTATTTT
TRBJ1-4 | 16 | TRBD1 | TRBV4-1 | NA | CASSQGPGTGDEKLFF | TGCGCCAGCAGCCAAGGGCCCGGGACAGGGGATGAAAAACTGTTTTTT
TRBJ2-2 | 15 | TRBD2 | TRBV6-4 | NA | CASSNIAGRTGELFF | TGTGCCAGCAGTAACATAGCGGGACGCACCGGGGAGCTGTTTTTT
TRBJ2-4 | 16 | TRBD2 | TRBV4-3 | NA | CASSQSSSGRFNIQYF | TGCGCCAGCAGCCAGTCCTCTAGCGGGAGATTTAACATTCAGTACTTC
TRBJ1-4 | 14 | NA | TRBV7-6 | NA | CASSLAWGDEKLFF | TGTGCCAGCAGCTTAGCCTGGGGGGATGAAAAACTGTTTTTT
TRBJ1-6 | 14 | NA | TRBV4-2 | NA | CASSHEGQNSPLHF | TGTGCCAGCAGCCATGAGGGACAAAATTCCCCCCTCCACTTT
TRBJ2-1 | 13 | NA | TRBV7-9 | NA | CASSPGLVNEQFF | TGTGCCAGCAGCCCTGGACTCGTCAATGAGCAGTTCTTC
TRBJ2-1 | 17 | NA | TRBV30 | NA | CAWSVPSGIVEYNEQFF | TGTGCCTGGAGTGTCCCCTCGGGGATTGTGGAATACAATGAGCAGTTCTTC
TRBJ1-1 | 18 | TRBD1 | TRBV5-1 | NA | CASSRQRGTGGMNTEAFF | TGCGCCAGCAGCCGACAACGCGGGACAGGGGGGATGAACACTGAAGCTTTCTTT
TRBJ2-5 | 16 | TRBD2 | TRBV7-2 | NA | CASSFRLAGLQETQYF | TGTGCCAGCAGCTTTCGACTAGCGGGTTTGCAAGAGACCCAGTACTTC
TRBJ2-7 | 18 | TRBD2 | TRBV4-3 | NA | CASSQGRTSGGQSYEQYF | TGCGCCAGCAGCCAAGGGCGGACTAGCGGGGGGCAATCCTACGAGCAGTACTTC
TRBJ2-1 | 10 | NA | TRBV29-1 | once | CSVDVDEQFF | TGCAGCGTTGACGTTGATGAGCAGTTCTTC
TRBJ2-1 | 17 | NA | TRBV4-1 | NA | CASSQDPRDSSYNEQFF | TGCGCCAGCAGCCAAGACCCCAGGGATAGCTCCTACAATGAGCAGTTCTTC
TRBJ2-7 | 15 | TRBD1 | TRBV6-5 | few | CASSYSGTGGYEQYF | TGTGCCAGCAGTTACTCCGGGACAGGGGGCTACGAGCAGTACTTC
TRBJ2-7 | 14 | TRBD1 | TRBV29-1 | NA | CSVYGTGNSYEQYF | TGCAGCGTTTACGGGACAGGGAACTCCTACGAGCAGTACTTC
TRBJ2-7 | 16 | TRBD2 | TRBV4-3 | once | CASSQDVGTNLYEQYF | TGCGCCAGCAGCCAAGATGTGGGGACTAACCTCTACGAGCAGTACTTC
TRBJ1-1 | 13 | NA | TRBV30 | NA | CAWSVGGGSEAFF | TGTGCCTGGAGTGTGGGCGGAGGTTCTGAAGCTTTCTTT
TRBJ2-1 | 14 | TRBD1 | TRBV10-3 | NA | CAIRDRGSYNEQFF | TGTGCCATCAGGGACAGGGGGTCCTACAATGAGCAGTTCTTC
TRBJ2-7 | 15 | TRBD1 | TRBV2 | NA | CASSAPGQKLYEQYF | TGTGCCAGCAGTGCCCCGGGACAGAAGCTCTACGAGCAGTACTTC